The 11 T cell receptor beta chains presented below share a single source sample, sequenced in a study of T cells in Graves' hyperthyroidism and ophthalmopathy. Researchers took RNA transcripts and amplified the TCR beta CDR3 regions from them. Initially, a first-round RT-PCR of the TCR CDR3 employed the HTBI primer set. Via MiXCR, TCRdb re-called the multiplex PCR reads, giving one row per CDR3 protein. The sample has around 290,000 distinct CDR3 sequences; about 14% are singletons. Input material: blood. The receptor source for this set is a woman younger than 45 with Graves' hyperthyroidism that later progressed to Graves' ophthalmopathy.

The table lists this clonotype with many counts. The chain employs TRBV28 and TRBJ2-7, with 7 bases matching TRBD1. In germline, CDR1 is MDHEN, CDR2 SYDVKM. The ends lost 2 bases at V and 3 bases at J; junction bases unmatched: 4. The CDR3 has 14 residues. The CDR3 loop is CASSLPGQHYEQYF. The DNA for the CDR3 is TGTGCCAGCAGTTTACCGGGACAGCACTACGAGCAGTACTTC.

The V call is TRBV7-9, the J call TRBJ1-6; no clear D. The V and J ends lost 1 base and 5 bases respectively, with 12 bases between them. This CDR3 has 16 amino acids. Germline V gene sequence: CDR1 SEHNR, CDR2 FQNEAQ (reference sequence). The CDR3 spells CASSLDATQNNSPLHF. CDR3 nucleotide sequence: TGTGCCAGCAGCTTAGACGCGACGCAAAATAATTCACCCCTCCACTTT. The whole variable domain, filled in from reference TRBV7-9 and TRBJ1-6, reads DTGVSQNPRHKITKRGQNVTFRCDPISEHNRLYWYRQTLGQGPEFLTYFQNEAQLEKSRLLSDRFSAERPKGSFSTLEIQRTEQGDSAMYLCASSLDATQNNSPLHFGNGTRLTVT.

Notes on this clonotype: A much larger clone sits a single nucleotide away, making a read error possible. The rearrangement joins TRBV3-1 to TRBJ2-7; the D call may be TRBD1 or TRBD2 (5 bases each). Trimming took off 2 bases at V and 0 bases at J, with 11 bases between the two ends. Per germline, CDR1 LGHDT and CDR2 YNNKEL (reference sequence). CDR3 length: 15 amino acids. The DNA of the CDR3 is TGTGCCAGCAGCCAAAATGGGACCCGCTCCTACGAGCAGTACTTC. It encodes CASSQNGTRSYEQYF.

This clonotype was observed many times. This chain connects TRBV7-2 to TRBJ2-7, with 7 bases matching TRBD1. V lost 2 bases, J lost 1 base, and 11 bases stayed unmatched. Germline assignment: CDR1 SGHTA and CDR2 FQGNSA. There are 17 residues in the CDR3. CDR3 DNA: TGTGCCAGCAGCTTATTCTCTTCGGGACAGAGTTCCTACGAGCAGTACTTC. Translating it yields CASSLFSSGQSSYEQYF.

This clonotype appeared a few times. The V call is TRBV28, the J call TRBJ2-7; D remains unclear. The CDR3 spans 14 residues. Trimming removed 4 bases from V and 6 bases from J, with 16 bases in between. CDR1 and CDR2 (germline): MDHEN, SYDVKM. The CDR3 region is CASSSPVRSAEQYF. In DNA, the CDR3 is TGTGCCAGCAGTTCCCCGGTACGGTCGGCCGAGCAGTACTTC.

CDR3 residues: CASSETTYNEQFF. The CDR3 DNA reads as TGTGCCAGCAGCGAAACTACCTACAATGAGCAGTTCTTC. The chain employs TRBV9 and TRBJ2-1; D unresolved. Germline V gives CDR1 SGDLS, CDR2 YYNGEE. This CDR3 is built from 13 residues. The V end lost 3 bases, the J end lost 2 bases, and 6 bases lay between the germline ends.

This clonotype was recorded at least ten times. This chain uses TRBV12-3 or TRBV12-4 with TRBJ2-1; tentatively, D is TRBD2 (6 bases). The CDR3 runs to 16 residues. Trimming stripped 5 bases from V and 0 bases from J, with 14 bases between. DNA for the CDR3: TGTGCCAGCAGTGATGGGACTTTGAGCTCCTACAATGAGCAGTTCTTC. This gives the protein CASSDGTLSSYNEQFF.

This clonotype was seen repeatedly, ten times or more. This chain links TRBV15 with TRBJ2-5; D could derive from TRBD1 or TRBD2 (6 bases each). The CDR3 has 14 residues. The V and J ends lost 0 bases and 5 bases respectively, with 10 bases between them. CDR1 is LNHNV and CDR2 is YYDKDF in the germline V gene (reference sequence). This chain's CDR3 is CATSREGGSETQYF. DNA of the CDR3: TGTGCCACCAGCAGAGAAGGGGGGAGCGAGACCCAGTACTTC.

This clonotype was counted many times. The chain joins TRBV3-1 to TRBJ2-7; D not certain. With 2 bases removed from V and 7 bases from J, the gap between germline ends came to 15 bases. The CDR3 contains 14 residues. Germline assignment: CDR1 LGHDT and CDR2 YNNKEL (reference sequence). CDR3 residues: CASSQRTNTREQYF. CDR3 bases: TGTGCCAGCAGCCAAAGGACCAACACTCGGGAGCAGTACTTC.

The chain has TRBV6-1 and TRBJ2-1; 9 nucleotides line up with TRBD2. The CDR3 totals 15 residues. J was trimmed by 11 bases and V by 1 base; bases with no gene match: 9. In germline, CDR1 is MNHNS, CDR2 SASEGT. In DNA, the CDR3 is TGTGCCAGCAGTGAAGAACCCGCGGGAGGGCTAAAGCAGTTCTTC. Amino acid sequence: CASSEEPAGGLKQFF.

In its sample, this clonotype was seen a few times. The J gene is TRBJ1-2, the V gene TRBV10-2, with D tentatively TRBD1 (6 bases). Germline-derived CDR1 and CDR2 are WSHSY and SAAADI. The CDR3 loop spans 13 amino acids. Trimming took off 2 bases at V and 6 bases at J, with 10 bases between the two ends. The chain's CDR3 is CASSERGVNGYTF. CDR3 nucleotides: TGCGCCAGCAGTGAGAGGGGGGTAAATGGCTACACCTTC.